Listed below are T cell receptor beta chains from one sample, sequenced in a study of beta chain features in type 1 diabetes. Clones were read by immunoSEQ multiplex PCR, and TCRdb kept only the in-frame ones, dropping some. The sample yields roughly 230,000 clones, approximately 10% seen once. The specimen sequenced was naive CD4+ T cells from blood. The receptors shown here come from a man aged 25-45 years with type 1 diabetes. Both conserved end residues are trimmed from each CDR3.

CDR3 protein: ASLRGVVDTQY; CDR3 length: 11; J gene: TRBJ2-3; V gene: TRBV7-2
CDR3 protein: ASSQGSYLPGTGSNEQF; CDR3 length: 17; J gene: TRBJ2-1; V gene: TRBV4-2
CDR3 protein: ASSSPSSYNEQF; CDR3 length: 12; J gene: TRBJ2-1; V gene: TRBV28
CDR3 protein: ATSRSNLLYT; CDR3 length: 10; J gene: TRBJ1-2; V gene: TRBV15
CDR3 protein: ASSLRLAGVVEQY; CDR3 length: 13; J gene: TRBJ2-7; V gene: TRBV11-2
CDR3 protein: ASSLEGGTDTQY; CDR3 length: 12; J gene: TRBJ2-3; V gene: TRBV7-9
CDR3 protein: ASSQVRGTEQF; CDR3 length: 11; J gene: TRBJ2-1; V gene: TRBV4-1
CDR3 protein: ASSSPGGGHEQY; CDR3 length: 12; J gene: TRBJ2-7; V gene: TRBV5-1
CDR3 protein: AWTKGGANTGELF; CDR3 length: 13; J gene: TRBJ2-2; V gene: TRBV30
CDR3 protein: ASSLRRTGEAF; CDR3 length: 11; J gene: TRBJ1-1; V gene: TRBV5-6
CDR3 protein: ASSVGGGQNTGELF; CDR3 length: 14; J gene: TRBJ2-2; V gene: TRBV9
CDR3 protein: ASSLEGVGEQY; CDR3 length: 11; J gene: TRBJ2-7; V gene: TRBV7-7
CDR3 protein: ASTPGLAGGHPQF; CDR3 length: 13; J gene: TRBJ2-1; V gene: TRBV2
CDR3 protein: ASSLMWGGSEEQY; CDR3 length: 13; J gene: TRBJ2-7; V gene: TRBV7-2
CDR3 protein: ASRPMNTQY; CDR3 length: 9; J gene: TRBJ2-3; V gene: TRBV12-2
CDR3 protein: ASSLQGSVSKTQY; CDR3 length: 13; J gene: TRBJ2-5; V gene: TRBV7-9
CDR3 protein: ASSFVRGYNEQF; CDR3 length: 12; J gene: TRBJ2-1; V gene: TRBV27
CDR3 protein: ASIPGQGRHAF; CDR3 length: 11; J gene: TRBJ2-1; V gene: TRBV19
CDR3 protein: ASSPGLADSYEQY; CDR3 length: 13; J gene: TRBJ2-7; V gene: TRBV11-3
CDR3 protein: ASSLGTAPYGYT; CDR3 length: 12; J gene: TRBJ1-2; V gene: TRBV28
CDR3 protein: ASSPGGRRAANEQF; CDR3 length: 14; J gene: TRBJ2-1; V gene: TRBV7-9
CDR3 protein: ASSLGQIQETQY; CDR3 length: 12; J gene: TRBJ2-5; V gene: TRBV5-1
CDR3 protein: ASSTGTSGLGQF; CDR3 length: 12; J gene: TRBJ2-1; V gene: TRBV9
CDR3 protein: SLSVNTEAF; CDR3 length: 9; J gene: TRBJ1-1; V gene: TRBV20-1
CDR3 protein: ASSSGADLDGENIQY; CDR3 length: 15; J gene: TRBJ2-4; V gene: TRBV9
CDR3 protein: AWADRDRGRGEQY; CDR3 length: 13; J gene: TRBJ2-7; V gene: TRBV30